Below, one T cell receptor (beta chain) is given with its context. Its antigen is still unknown. This entry comes from a study of identifying expanded T cells in peripheral blood. Broader study findings: Over two and four weeks, about 15 and 19 clones changed, versus 1.2 between replicates.

Repertoires were generated with immunoSEQ multiplex PCR, while TCRdb's copy carries only in-frame clones and drops some. The sample holds some 93,000 clones, almost 90% seen once. Germline assignment: CDR1 LNHDA and CDR2 SQIVND (reference sequence). Deletions cut 3 bases from V and 0 bases from J, with 9 bases between. CDR3 length: 14 residues. Sequencing was performed on blood. The chain has TRBV19 and TRBJ2-7; TRBD2 is a possible D gene (6 bases). The clonotype was recovered from a person between 18 and 69 years old in good health. CDR3 protein: CASSIGGDSYEQYF. The CDR3 nucleotides read TGTGCCAGTAGTATCGGCGGGGACTCCTACGAGCAGTACTTC.